This is a list of T cell receptor beta chains from one sample in a study of blood T cell repertoires in COVID-19. Produced via immunoSEQ multiplex PCR; TCRdb's table is partial and in-frame only. The sample records about 90,000 clones, about 85% being singletons. The sample taken for sequencing was peripheral blood. The source of these receptors is a male donor with acute or convalescent COVID-19. The CDR3 runs from the conserved cysteine through the conserved F or W. A row's size may be missing; if present it is once, few, many or a size class.

clone size: .; V gene: TRBV5-1; J gene: TRBJ2-1; CDR3 protein: CASSFSLAGANFDEQFF
clone size: once; V gene: TRBV7-9; J gene: TRBJ2-1; CDR3 protein: CASSSSSGGSYNEQFF
clone size: .; V gene: TRBV5-1; J gene: TRBJ1-1; CDR3 protein: CASSQQGGTNTEAFF
clone size: .; V gene: TRBV12-3/TRBV12-4; J gene: TRBJ2-1; CDR3 protein: CASSFGGAEQFF
clone size: .; V gene: TRBV7-2; J gene: TRBJ1-1; CDR3 protein: CASSARTGGGTEAFF
clone size: .; V gene: TRBV29-1; J gene: TRBJ2-5; CDR3 protein: CSVDGQRKDQETQYF
clone size: .; V gene: TRBV6-5; J gene: TRBJ1-1; CDR3 protein: CASSSTAQGADTEAFF
clone size: .; V gene: TRBV25-1; J gene: TRBJ2-5; CDR3 protein: CASSTQGQETQYF
clone size: .; V gene: TRBV15; J gene: TRBJ2-1; CDR3 protein: CATSRDLADSNGNEQFF
clone size: .; V gene: TRBV18; J gene: TRBJ2-3; CDR3 protein: CASSPPLGQGADTQYF
clone size: .; V gene: TRBV15; J gene: TRBJ1-6; CDR3 protein: CATSRVPGLGSWSPLHF
clone size: .; V gene: TRBV25-1; J gene: TRBJ1-4; CDR3 protein: CASSVSGAGEKLFF
clone size: .; V gene: TRBV7-8; J gene: TRBJ2-2; CDR3 protein: CASSLDRVLVGELFF
clone size: .; V gene: TRBV6-2/TRBV6-3; J gene: TRBJ2-1; CDR3 protein: CASSLLPGTSGGADEQFF
clone size: .; V gene: TRBV27; J gene: TRBJ2-5; CDR3 protein: CASRSSGGEETQYF
clone size: .; V gene: TRBV7-8; J gene: TRBJ1-2; CDR3 protein: CASSAEGQANYGYTF
clone size: .; V gene: TRBV30; J gene: TRBJ1-6; CDR3 protein: CAWGGLGSYNSPLHF
clone size: .; V gene: TRBV7-9; J gene: TRBJ1-2; CDR3 protein: CASSPLLTGDYGYTF
clone size: .; V gene: TRBV6-1; J gene: TRBJ1-2; CDR3 protein: CASREGTARHYGYTF
clone size: .; V gene: TRBV4-2; J gene: TRBJ2-3; CDR3 protein: CASSQDEAGGRYTQYF
clone size: few; V gene: TRBV7-3; J gene: TRBJ2-1; CDR3 protein: CASSLIISGGHNEQFF
clone size: .; V gene: TRBV6-5; J gene: TRBJ1-1; CDR3 protein: CASSRTGGNTEAFF
clone size: .; V gene: TRBV19; J gene: TRBJ2-3; CDR3 protein: CASTYEASTDTQYF
clone size: .; V gene: TRBV5-1; J gene: TRBJ2-5; CDR3 protein: CASSSGVQETQYF
clone size: .; V gene: TRBV27; J gene: TRBJ2-2; CDR3 protein: CASSSGTLNTGELFF
clone size: .; V gene: TRBV9; J gene: TRBJ2-1; CDR3 protein: CASSAKTSRSSYNEQFF
clone size: .; V gene: TRBV7-9; J gene: TRBJ1-4; CDR3 protein: CASSYRTGGPTNEKLFF
clone size: once; V gene: TRBV5-4; J gene: TRBJ2-1; CDR3 protein: CASSLDRGLYNEQFF
clone size: .; V gene: TRBV5-4; J gene: TRBJ2-3; CDR3 protein: CASSWGQGVGDTQYF
clone size: few; V gene: TRBV27; J gene: TRBJ1-6; CDR3 protein: CASSLGGLYSPLHF
clone size: .; V gene: TRBV5-6; J gene: TRBJ1-3; CDR3 protein: CASSPPRDSRGNTIYF
clone size: .; V gene: TRBV5-1; J gene: TRBJ2-5; CDR3 protein: CASSSGGLQETQYF
clone size: .; V gene: TRBV27; J gene: TRBJ2-1; CDR3 protein: CASSPGLQGFRAGGYNEQFF
clone size: .; V gene: TRBV6-5; J gene: TRBJ1-5; CDR3 protein: CASNRDREGNQPQHF
clone size: .; V gene: TRBV2; J gene: TRBJ2-5; CDR3 protein: CASSPRLAGGNQETQYF
clone size: .; V gene: TRBV18; J gene: TRBJ2-3; CDR3 protein: CASSTSRGWADTQYF
clone size: .; V gene: TRBV20-1; J gene: TRBJ2-3; CDR3 protein: CSASSPSGVRDTQYF
clone size: .; V gene: TRBV5-1; J gene: TRBJ2-7; CDR3 protein: CASSRVHNDEQYF
clone size: once; V gene: TRBV6-2/TRBV6-3; J gene: TRBJ1-5; CDR3 protein: CASSYAGGSNQPQHF
clone size: few; V gene: TRBV7-8; J gene: TRBJ1-4; CDR3 protein: CASHLGRVNEKLFF
clone size: many; V gene: TRBV2; J gene: TRBJ1-1; CDR3 protein: CASRVFGNTEAFF
clone size: .; V gene: TRBV18; J gene: TRBJ2-5; CDR3 protein: CASSTVEGGKETQYF
clone size: .; V gene: TRBV5-1; J gene: TRBJ1-1; CDR3 protein: CASSSQDQGTEAFF
clone size: .; V gene: TRBV15; J gene: TRBJ2-1; CDR3 protein: CATSRGSRVSYNEQFF
clone size: .; V gene: TRBV6-4; J gene: TRBJ1-1; CDR3 protein: CASSDGNRNTEAFF
clone size: .; V gene: TRBV2; J gene: TRBJ1-4; CDR3 protein: CASSEAPRVSNEKLFF
clone size: .; V gene: TRBV10-3; J gene: TRBJ2-2; CDR3 protein: CATGLRGTANTGELFF
clone size: .; V gene: TRBV6-6; J gene: TRBJ1-2; CDR3 protein: CASTLEGVDYGYTF
clone size: .; V gene: TRBV5-1; J gene: TRBJ2-2; CDR3 protein: CASSTQPSVNTGELFF
clone size: .; V gene: TRBV28; J gene: TRBJ2-2; CDR3 protein: CASSLLGQENTGELFF
clone size: once; V gene: TRBV5-1; J gene: TRBJ1-5; CDR3 protein: CASSLAGNQPQHF
clone size: .; V gene: TRBV9; J gene: TRBJ2-1; CDR3 protein: CASSASGLAGLDEQFF
clone size: .; V gene: TRBV5-1; J gene: TRBJ1-1; CDR3 protein: CASSLDGQGVNTEAFF
clone size: .; V gene: TRBV2; J gene: TRBJ1-2; CDR3 protein: CASSLDRGDYGYTF
clone size: .; V gene: TRBV27; J gene: TRBJ2-7; CDR3 protein: CACSLKADRGGSYEQYF
clone size: .; V gene: TRBV5-1; J gene: TRBJ2-7; CDR3 protein: CASSPTGGEQYF